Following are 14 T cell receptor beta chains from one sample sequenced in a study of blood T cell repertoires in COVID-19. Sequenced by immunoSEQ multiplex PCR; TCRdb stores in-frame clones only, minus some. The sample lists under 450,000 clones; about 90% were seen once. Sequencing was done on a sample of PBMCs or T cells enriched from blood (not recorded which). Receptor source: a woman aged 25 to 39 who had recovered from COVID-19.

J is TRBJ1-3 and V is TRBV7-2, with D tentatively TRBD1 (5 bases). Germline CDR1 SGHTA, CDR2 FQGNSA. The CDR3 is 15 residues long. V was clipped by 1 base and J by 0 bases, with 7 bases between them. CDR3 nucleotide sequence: TGTGCCAGCAGCTTAGAAGGGGTCTCTGGAAACACCATATATTTT. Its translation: CASSLEGVSGNTIYF.

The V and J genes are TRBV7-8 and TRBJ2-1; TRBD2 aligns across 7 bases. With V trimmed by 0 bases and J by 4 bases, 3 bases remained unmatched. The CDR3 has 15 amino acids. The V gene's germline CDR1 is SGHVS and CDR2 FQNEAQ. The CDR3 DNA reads TGTGCCAGCAGCTTAGCCCTAGCGGAATACAATGAGCAGTTCTTC. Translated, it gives CASSLALAEYNEQFF.

The DNA of the CDR3 is TGTGCCAGCAGCTTAGGCGGGATGGGCACAGATACGCAGTATTTT. Encoded protein: CASSLGGMGTDTQYF. The V call is TRBV11-1, the J call TRBJ2-3; maybe TRBD2 (6 bases). V gave up 1 base and J gave up 1 base, with 9 bases separating them. The CDR3 is made up of 15 amino acids. CDR1 and CDR2 from the germline V gene are SGHAT and FQDESV (reference sequence).

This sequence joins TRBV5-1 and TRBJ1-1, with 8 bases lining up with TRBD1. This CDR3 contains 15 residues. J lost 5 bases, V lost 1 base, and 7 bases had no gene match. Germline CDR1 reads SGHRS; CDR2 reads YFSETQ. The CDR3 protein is CASSLQQGANTEAFF. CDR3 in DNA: TGCGCCAGCAGCTTGCAGCAGGGGGCGAATACTGAAGCTTTCTTT.

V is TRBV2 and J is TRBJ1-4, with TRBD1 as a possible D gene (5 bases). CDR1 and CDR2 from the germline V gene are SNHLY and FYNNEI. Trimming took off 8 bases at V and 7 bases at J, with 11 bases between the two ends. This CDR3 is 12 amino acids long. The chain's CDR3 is CASLGLTEKLFF. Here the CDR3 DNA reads TGTGCCAGCTTGGGACTCACTGAAAAACTGTTTTTT.

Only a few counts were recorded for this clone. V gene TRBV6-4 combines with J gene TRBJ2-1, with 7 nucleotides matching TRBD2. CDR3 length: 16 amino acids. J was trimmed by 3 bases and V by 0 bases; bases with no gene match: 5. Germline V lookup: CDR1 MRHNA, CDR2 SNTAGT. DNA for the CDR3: TGTGCCAGCAGTGACTCAGCGGGGTCTGTCTACAATGAGCAGTTCTTC. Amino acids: CASSDSAGSVYNEQFF.

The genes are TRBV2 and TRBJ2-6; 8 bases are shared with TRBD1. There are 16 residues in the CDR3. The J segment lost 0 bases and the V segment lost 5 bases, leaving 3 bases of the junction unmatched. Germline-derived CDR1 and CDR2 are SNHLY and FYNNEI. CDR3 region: CASSFGQGSGANVLTF. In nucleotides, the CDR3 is TGTGCCAGCAGTTTCGGACAGGGCTCTGGGGCCAACGTCCTGACTTTC.

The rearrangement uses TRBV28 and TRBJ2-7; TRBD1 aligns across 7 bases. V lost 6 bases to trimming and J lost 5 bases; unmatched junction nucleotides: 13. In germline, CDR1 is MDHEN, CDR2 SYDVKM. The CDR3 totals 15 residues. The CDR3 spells CASRLGDRVWDEQYF. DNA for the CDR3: TGTGCCAGCAGATTAGGAGACAGGGTTTGGGACGAGCAGTACTTC.

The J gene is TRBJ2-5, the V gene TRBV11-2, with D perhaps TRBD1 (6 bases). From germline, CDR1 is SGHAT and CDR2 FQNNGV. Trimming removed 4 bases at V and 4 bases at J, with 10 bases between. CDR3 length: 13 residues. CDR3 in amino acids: CASSSGGSETQYF. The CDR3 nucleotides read TGTGCCAGCAGCTCTGGGGGCTCAGAGACCCAGTACTTC.

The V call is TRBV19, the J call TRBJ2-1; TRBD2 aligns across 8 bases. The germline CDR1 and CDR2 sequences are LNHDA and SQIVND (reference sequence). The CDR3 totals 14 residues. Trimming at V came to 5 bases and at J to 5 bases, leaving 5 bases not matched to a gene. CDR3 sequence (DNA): TGTGCCAGTAGTCTCGGACTAGCTAACAATGAGCAGTTCTTC. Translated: CASSLGLANNEQFF.

CDR3 protein: CASSGQGQDYGYTF. In DNA form, the CDR3 reads TGTGCCAGCAGTGGACAGGGTCAGGACTATGGCTACACCTTC. J is TRBJ1-2 and V is TRBV2, with 7 positions matching TRBD1. Germline CDR1 reads SNHLY; CDR2 reads FYNNEI. This CDR3 has 14 residues. After removal of 4 bases from V and 3 bases from J, the junction contained 5 bases not matched to a gene. Complete variable domain (other parts from reference TRBV2 and TRBJ1-2): EPEVTQTPSHQVTQMGQEVILRCVPISNHLYFYWYRQILGQKVEFLVSFYNNEISEKSEIFDDQFSVERPDGSNFTLKIRSTKLEDSAMYFCASSGQGQDYGYTFGSGTRLTVV.

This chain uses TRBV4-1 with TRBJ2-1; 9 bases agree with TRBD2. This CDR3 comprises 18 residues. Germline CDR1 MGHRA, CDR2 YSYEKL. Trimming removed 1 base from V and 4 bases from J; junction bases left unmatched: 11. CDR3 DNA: TGCGCCAGCAGCCAAGGTGATAGCGGGGGACCCCTATACAATGAGCAGTTCTTC. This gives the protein CASSQGDSGGPLYNEQFF.

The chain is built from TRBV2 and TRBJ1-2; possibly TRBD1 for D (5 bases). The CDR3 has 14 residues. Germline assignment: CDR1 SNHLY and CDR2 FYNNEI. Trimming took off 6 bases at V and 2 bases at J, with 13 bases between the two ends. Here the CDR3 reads CASRVTGVNYGYTF. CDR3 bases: TGTGCCAGCAGGGTAACAGGAGTCAACTATGGCTACACCTTC. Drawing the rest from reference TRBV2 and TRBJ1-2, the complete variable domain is EPEVTQTPSHQVTQMGQEVILRCVPISNHLYFYWYRQILGQKVEFLVSFYNNEISEKSEIFDDQFSVERPDGSNFTLKIRSTKLEDSAMYFCASRVTGVNYGYTFGSGTRLTVV.

This CDR3 is CASSPGTDLLADYNEQFF. CDR3 nucleotide sequence: TGTGCCAGCAGTCCCGGGACAGACCTCCTTGCGGATTACAATGAGCAGTTCTTC. V gene TRBV6-6 combines with J gene TRBJ2-1; TRBD1 matches 7 bases. Germline CDR1 is MNHNY and CDR2 is SVGAGI (reference sequence). J was trimmed by 4 bases and V by 5 bases; bases with no gene match: 17. The length of the CDR3 is 18 residues.